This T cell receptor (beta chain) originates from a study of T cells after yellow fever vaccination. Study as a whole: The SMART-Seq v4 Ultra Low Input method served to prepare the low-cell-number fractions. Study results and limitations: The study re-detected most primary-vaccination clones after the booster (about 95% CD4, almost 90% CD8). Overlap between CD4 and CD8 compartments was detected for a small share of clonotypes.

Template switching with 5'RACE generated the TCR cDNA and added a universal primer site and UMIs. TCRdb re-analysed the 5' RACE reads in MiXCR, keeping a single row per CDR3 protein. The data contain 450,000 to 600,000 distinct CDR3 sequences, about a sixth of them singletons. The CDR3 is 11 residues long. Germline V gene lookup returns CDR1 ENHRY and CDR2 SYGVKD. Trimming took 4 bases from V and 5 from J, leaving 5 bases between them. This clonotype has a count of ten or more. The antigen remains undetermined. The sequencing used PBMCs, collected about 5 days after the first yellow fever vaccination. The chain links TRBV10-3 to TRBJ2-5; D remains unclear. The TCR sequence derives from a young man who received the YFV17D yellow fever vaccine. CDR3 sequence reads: CAISVGETQYF. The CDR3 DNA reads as TGTGCCATCAGTGTGGGGGAGACCCAGTACTTC.